This entry lists 17 T cell receptor beta chains sequenced from one sample in a study of regulatory T cells in long-lasting Graves disease. As to time point: persistent/refractory GD, antithyroid drugs over 5 years with positive TRAb. Extracted PBMC RNA gave rise to the TCR library. Arm-PCR with iRepertoire HTBI primers amplified the CDR3 regions for these TCR beta libraries. TCRdb processed the multiplex PCR reads anew with MiXCR; each CDR3 protein has one entry. The table shows a few hundred thousand distinct CDR3 sequences, with less than 30% occurring only once. The starting material was peripheral blood mononuclear cells (PBMCs), obtained when the disease was refractory, from a patient treated with antithyroid drugs. These receptors all come from a woman aged 40 to 50 with Graves disease.

This clonotype was counted a few times. The chain has TRBV27 and TRBJ1-2; TRBD1 aligns across 8 bases. Unmatched junction bases numbered 8, after V lost 1 base and J lost 7 bases. CDR3 length: 15 amino acids. The germline V gene encodes CDR1 MNHEY and CDR2 SMNVEV (reference sequence). CDR3 amino acids: CASSLFTGGPGGYTF. As DNA, the CDR3 is TGTGCCAGCAGTTTATTCACAGGGGGTCCTGGTGGCTACACCTTC.

As concerns this clonotype: A clone one base away is much larger, so this may be a read error. The chain couples TRBV28 to TRBJ2-4; 10 positions agree with TRBD1. CDR1 and CDR2 (germline): MDHEN, SYDVKM. This CDR3 comprises 15 residues. V shed 8 bases, J shed 5 bases, and the junction held 9 bases outside the gene matches. In DNA form, the CDR3 reads TGTGCCAGCGGATCTTCGGGACAGGGGCAAAACATTCAGTACTTC. This encodes CASGSSGQGQNIQYF.

This clonotype was seen many times. The chain joins TRBV2 to TRBJ2-7, with 9 bases matching TRBD2. This CDR3 comprises 16 residues. V trimming: 2 bases; J trimming: 0 bases; junction bases outside the gene matches: 5. The V gene's germline CDR1 is SNHLY and CDR2 FYNNEI. CDR3 protein: CASSETSGSSSYEQYF. CDR3 nucleotide sequence: TGTGCCAGCAGTGAAACTAGCGGGTCAAGCTCCTACGAGCAGTACTTC. Based on the CDR3 plus reference TRBV2 and TRBJ2-7, the full variable domain is EPEVTQTPSHQVTQMGQEVILRCVPISNHLYFYWYRQILGQKVEFLVSFYNNEISEKSEIFDDQFSVERPDGSNFTLKIRSTKLEDSAMYFCASSETSGSSSYEQYFGPGTRLTVT.

This chain joins TRBV12-3 or TRBV12-4 and TRBJ2-7, with D tentatively TRBD1 or TRBD2 (5 bases each). Trimming left V 6 bases short and J 9 bases short, with 12 bases between. The CDR3 runs to 11 residues. The CDR3 DNA sequence: TGTGCCAGCAGAACCGGGGCCCGGCAGTACTTC. Its protein product is CASRTGARQYF.

Ten or more counts support this clonotype. The genes are TRBV20-1 and TRBJ1-1, with TRBD1 matching 7 bases. Germline values: CDR1 DFQATT, CDR2 SNEGSKA (reference sequence). The CDR3 spans 13 residues. Germline trimming cut 5 bases from V and 1 base from J; bases unmatched to any gene: 4. Here the CDR3 DNA reads TGCAGTGCTTCCGACAGGGCGAACACTGAAGCTTTCTTT. Translation: CSASDRANTEAFF.

The chain links TRBV19 to TRBJ1-5; D is possibly TRBD1 (6 bases). Germline assignment: CDR1 LNHDA and CDR2 SQIVND (reference sequence). Trimming removed 2 bases from V and 2 bases from J, with 7 bases in between. The CDR3 is made up of 14 amino acids. CDR3 in DNA: TGTGCCAGTAGTATATCAGGGGGCAATCAGCCCCAGCATTTT. This codes for CASSISGGNQPQHF.

This clonotype appeared many times. DNA of the CDR3: TGTGCCAGCAGTAATACAGGGGAGCTCGAGCAGTACTTC. Encoded protein: CASSNTGELEQYF. The chain combines TRBV28 with TRBJ2-7, with 7 bases lining up with TRBD1. Germline loops: CDR1 MDHEN, CDR2 SYDVKM. The CDR3 spans 13 residues. Trimming removed 5 bases from V and 6 bases from J; junction bases left unmatched: 7.

This clonotype came up a few times. Being one base from a much bigger clone, this may be a read error. The rearrangement joins TRBV28 to TRBJ2-7; D is tentatively TRBD1 or TRBD2 (5 bases each). V was pared by 6 bases and J by 2 bases, with 11 bases between. The CDR3 runs 13 residues. Germline V lookup: CDR1 MDHEN, CDR2 SYDVKM. The CDR3 region has the DNA TGTGCCAGCAGAACAGGACTTACCTACGAGCAGTACTTC. Amino acids: CASRTGLTYEQYF.

This chain uses TRBV5-4 with TRBJ2-7; 11 positions agree with TRBD1. With 1 base clipped from V and 3 bases from J, the junction kept 3 bases outside the gene matches. Germline CDR1 SGHNT, CDR2 YYREEE (reference sequence). The CDR3 runs to 15 residues. CDR3 loop: CASSLMGTGGYEQYF. The CDR3, as DNA: TGTGCCAGCAGCTTGATGGGGACAGGGGGCTACGAGCAGTACTTC.

This clonotype has at least ten counts. The CDR3 DNA reads TGTGCCAGCAGATTTAACAGGGGGCGAGCTATGTCTGGGGCCAACGTCCTGACTTTC. Translation gives CASRFNRGRAMSGANVLTF. The J gene is TRBJ2-6, the V gene TRBV28, with 9 bases lining up with TRBD1. The CDR3 length is 19 residues. With 6 bases clipped from V and 1 base from J, the junction kept 13 bases outside the gene matches. Germline CDR1 reads MDHEN; CDR2 reads SYDVKM.

This clonotype was seen ten or more times. The CDR3 reads CASSSPTEGSYEQYF. The CDR3 DNA follows: TGTGCCAGCAGCTCCCCGACGGAGGGATCCTACGAGCAGTACTTC. The chain has TRBV11-2 and TRBJ2-7; maybe TRBD2 (6 bases). The CDR3 sequence is 15 residues long. Germline CDR1 SGHAT, CDR2 FQNNGV. V was shortened by 4 bases and J by 1 base, with 14 bases between the two germline ends.

The sample holds a few counts of this clonotype. The chain uses TRBV2 and TRBJ1-6; D is ambiguous. Trimming stripped 6 bases from V and 6 bases from J, with 15 bases between. Germline V CDR1 and CDR2: SNHLY, FYNNEI. There are 15 residues in the CDR3. The CDR3 DNA is TGTGCCAGCAGGGTGACGGGGAAGGTTAATTCACCCCTCCACTTT. Encoded protein: CASRVTGKVNSPLHF.

The V and J genes are TRBV19 and TRBJ1-1, with 9 bases fitting TRBD1. CDR3 length: 17 residues. The V and J ends lost 5 bases and 3 bases, in that order; junction bases with no gene match: 13. Per germline, CDR1 LNHDA and CDR2 SQIVND (reference sequence). The CDR3 protein is CASSARLQGAGDTEAFF. For the CDR3, the DNA is TGTGCCAGTAGTGCCCGCCTACAGGGGGCAGGGGACACTGAAGCTTTCTTT.

This clonotype was counted between two and nine times. This chain links TRBV7-9 with TRBJ2-5; the D call may be TRBD1 or TRBD2 (5 bases each). The J call may be incorrect, as the DNA end agrees better with TRBJ2-7. The CDR3 has 14 amino acids. The germline V gene has CDR1 SEHNR and CDR2 FQNEAQ (reference sequence). The CDR3: CASSLAEPGTEQYF. CDR3 sequence (DNA): TGTGCCAGCAGCTTAGCCGAGCCAGGGACCGAGCAGTACTTC.

The chain has TRBV6-1 and TRBJ1-4, with TRBD1 matching 7 bases. The germline gives CDR1 MNHNS, CDR2 SASEGT. Unmatched junction bases numbered 5, after V lost 7 bases and J lost 3 bases. CDR3 length equals 14 residues. The CDR3 DNA follows: TGTGCCAGCACAACCGGGACAGCTAATGAAAAACTGTTTTTT. Translating it yields CASTTGTANEKLFF.

The chain links TRBV11-2 to TRBJ1-2, with D unresolved. Germline V gene data show CDR1 as SGHAT and CDR2 as FQNNGV. Trimming pared 3 bases from V and 0 bases from J, leaving 14 bases between. This CDR3 has 16 amino acids. CDR3: CASSLVPQEANYGYTF. As DNA, the CDR3 is TGTGCCAGCAGCTTGGTACCGCAGGAAGCTAACTATGGCTACACCTTC.

This clonotype was recorded a few times. The chain uses TRBV4-1 and TRBJ1-1; D ambiguous. The germline gives CDR1 MGHRA, CDR2 YSYEKL. The germline V and J ends were trimmed by 1 base and 5 bases, with 14 bases remaining between them. The CDR3 totals 15 residues. The CDR3 sequence is CASSQGSRRTTEAFF. CDR3 bases: TGCGCCAGCAGCCAAGGATCCAGACGAACAACTGAAGCTTTCTTT.